Below, 5 T cell receptor beta chains from the same sample are listed, as sequenced in a study of beta chain features in type 1 diabetes. Points from the study as a whole: Across all four CD4+ subsets, people with type 1 diabetes showed modestly shorter TCRB CDR3s.

Every bit of the isolated RNA underwent reverse transcription, so sequencing read expressed TCRB transcripts. Sequencing used immunoSEQ multiplex PCR; TCRdb keeps in-frame clones, though not all of them. This table holds some 350,000 clones, around an eighth found once. The antigens of these receptors remain unknown. Sequences were obtained from naive CD4+ T cells from blood. The source of these receptors is a woman in her late teens or twenties with type 1 diabetes.

The V gene is TRBV29-1, the J gene TRBJ2-1, with 14 bases matching TRBD2. After removal of 7 bases from V and 8 bases from J, the junction contained 1 base not matched to a gene. Looked up from germline, CDR1 is SQVTM and CDR2 is ANQGSEA. This CDR3 has 12 amino acids. This chain's CDR3 is CSGGLAGDEQFF. CDR3 coding DNA: TGCAGCGGGGGACTAGCGGGAGATGAGCAGTTCTTC.

This chain connects TRBV6-6 to TRBJ2-7; 9 bases align to TRBD1. The CDR3 extends over 14 amino acids. With 7 bases clipped from V and 2 bases from J, the junction kept 6 bases outside the gene matches. In germline, CDR1 is MNHNY, CDR2 SVGAGI (reference sequence). In nucleotides, the CDR3 is TGTGCCAGCAAACCGGGACAGGGCACCTACGAGCAGTACGTC. Translated: CASKPGQGTYEQYV.

This clone occurred a few times. The chain links TRBV5-4 to TRBJ2-1; maybe TRBD1 (6 bases). Germline V gene lookup returns CDR1 SGHNT and CDR2 YYREEE (reference sequence). The CDR3 consists of 16 residues. The V end was cut by 6 bases, the J end by 0 bases, with 16 bases between. CDR3 nucleotide sequence: TGTGCCAGCACCTCTGGGGGCGGAAGCTCCTACAATGAGCAGTTCTTC. Its translation: CASTSGGGSSYNEQFF.

V and J are TRBV6-1 and TRBJ2-1, with TRBD2 identical over 11 bases. The ends lost 4 bases at V and 4 bases at J; junction bases unmatched: 12. The CDR3 has 18 amino acids. Germline V gene sequence: CDR1 MNHNS, CDR2 SASEGT. The CDR3 DNA sequence: TGTGCCAGCAGTGTGATGACTAGCGGGGCGGTTGGGTACAATGAGCAGTTCTTC. It specifies CASSVMTSGAVGYNEQFF.

This clone was observed a few times. The J gene is TRBJ2-1, the V gene TRBV7-9; the D gene is possibly TRBD1 (7 bases). The ends were cut back, 5 bases at V and 8 bases at J, with 16 bases in the middle. This CDR3 has 14 amino acids. Germline-derived CDR1 and CDR2 are SEHNR and FQNEAQ (reference sequence). The DNA for the CDR3 is TGTGCCAGCAGCGGAATACAGGGGAGGTATGAGCAGTTCTTC. Translation: CASSGIQGRYEQFF.